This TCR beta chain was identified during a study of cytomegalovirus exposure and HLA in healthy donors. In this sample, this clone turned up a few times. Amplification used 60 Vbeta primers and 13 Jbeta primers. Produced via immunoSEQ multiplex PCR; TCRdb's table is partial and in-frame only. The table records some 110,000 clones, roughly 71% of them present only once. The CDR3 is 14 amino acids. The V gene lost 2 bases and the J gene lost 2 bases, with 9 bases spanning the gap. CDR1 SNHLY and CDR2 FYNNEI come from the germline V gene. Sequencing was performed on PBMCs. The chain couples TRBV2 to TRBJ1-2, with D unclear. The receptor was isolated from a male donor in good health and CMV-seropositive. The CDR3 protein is CASSEPGGNYGYTF. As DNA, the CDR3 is TGTGCCAGCAGTGAACCCGGCGGGAACTATGGCTACACCTTC.